One and the same sample provided the 2 T cell receptor beta chains below, sequenced in a study of blood T cell repertoires in COVID-19. The repertoire was sequenced with immunoSEQ multiplex PCR; TCRdb's copy has only in-frame clones and lacks some. The sample carries approximately 89,000 clones, more than 80% recorded once. The sequencing input was peripheral blood. These TCRs come from a woman of 80 years or more with acute or convalescent COVID-19.

The chain is built from TRBV11-2 and TRBJ1-5; 7 positions match TRBD1. V trimming: 5 bases; J trimming: 0 bases; junction bases outside the gene matches: 4. Germline assignment: CDR1 SGHAT and CDR2 FQNNGV. The CDR3 runs to 15 residues. The CDR3 spells CASSERQGSNQPQHF. The DNA for the CDR3 is TGTGCCAGCAGCGAGAGACAGGGTAGCAATCAGCCCCAGCATTTT. The full variable domain, rest sourced from reference TRBV11-2 and TRBJ1-5, is EAGVAQSPRYKIIEKRQSVAFWCNPISGHATLYWYQQILGQGPKLLIQFQNNGVVDDSQLPKDRFSAERLKGVDSTLKIQPAKLEDSAVYLCASSERQGSNQPQHFGDGTRLSIL.

This clone turned up a few times. The chain uses TRBV27 and TRBJ1-1, with D possibly TRBD1 on 6 matching bases. Trimming removed 5 bases at V and 1 base at J, with 14 bases between. The CDR3 consists of 15 residues. Per the germline V gene, CDR1 is MNHEY and CDR2 is SMNVEV (reference sequence). The CDR3 bases are TGTGCCAGCAGTCTAACGCGGACAGCGAACACTGAAGCTTTCTTT. It is translated as CASSLTRTANTEAFF.